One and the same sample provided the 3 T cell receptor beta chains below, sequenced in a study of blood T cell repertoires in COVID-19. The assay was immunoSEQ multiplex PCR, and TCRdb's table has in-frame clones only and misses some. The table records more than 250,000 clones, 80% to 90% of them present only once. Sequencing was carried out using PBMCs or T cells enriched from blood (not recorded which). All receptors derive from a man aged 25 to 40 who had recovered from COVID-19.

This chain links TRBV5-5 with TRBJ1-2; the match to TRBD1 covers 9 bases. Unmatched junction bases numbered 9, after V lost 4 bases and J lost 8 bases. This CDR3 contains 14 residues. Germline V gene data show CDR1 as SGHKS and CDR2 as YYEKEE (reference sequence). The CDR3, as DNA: TGTGCCAGCAGCATGGCCGGGACAGGGCAGGGCTACACCTTC. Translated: CASSMAGTGQGYTF.

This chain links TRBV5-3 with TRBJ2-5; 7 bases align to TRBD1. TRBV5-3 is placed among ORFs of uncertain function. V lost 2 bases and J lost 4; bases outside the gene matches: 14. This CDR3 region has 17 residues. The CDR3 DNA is TGTGCCAGAAGCTTCCAGACAGGGACGGTGGGTGGAGAGACCCAGTACTTC. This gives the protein CARSFQTGTVGGETQYF.

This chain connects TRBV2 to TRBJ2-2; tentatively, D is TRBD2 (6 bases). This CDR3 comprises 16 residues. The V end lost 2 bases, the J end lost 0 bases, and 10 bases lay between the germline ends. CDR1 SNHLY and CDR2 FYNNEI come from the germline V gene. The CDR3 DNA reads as TGTGCCAGCAGTGAACACGGGGGATCGAACACCGGGGAGCTGTTTTTT. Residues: CASSEHGGSNTGELFF.